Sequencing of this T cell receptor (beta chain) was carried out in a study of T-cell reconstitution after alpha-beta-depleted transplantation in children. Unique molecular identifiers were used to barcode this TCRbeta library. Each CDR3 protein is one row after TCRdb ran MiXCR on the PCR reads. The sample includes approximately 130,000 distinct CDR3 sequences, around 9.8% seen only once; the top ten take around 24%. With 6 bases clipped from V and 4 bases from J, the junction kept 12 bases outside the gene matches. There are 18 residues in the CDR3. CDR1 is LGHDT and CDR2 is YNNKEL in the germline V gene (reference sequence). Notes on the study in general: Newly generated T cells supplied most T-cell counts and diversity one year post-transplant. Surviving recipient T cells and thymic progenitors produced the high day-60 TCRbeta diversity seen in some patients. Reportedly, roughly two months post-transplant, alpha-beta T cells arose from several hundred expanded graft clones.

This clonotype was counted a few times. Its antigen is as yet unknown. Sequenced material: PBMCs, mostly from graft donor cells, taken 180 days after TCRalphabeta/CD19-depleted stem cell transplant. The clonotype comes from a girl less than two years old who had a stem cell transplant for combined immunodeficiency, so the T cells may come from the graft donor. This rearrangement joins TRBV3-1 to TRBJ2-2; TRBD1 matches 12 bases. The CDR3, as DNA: TGTGCCAGCAGAACGGGACAGGGGGCAATAAGTTTCACCGGGGAGCTGTTTTTT. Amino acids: CASRTGQGAISFTGELFF.